The T cell receptor beta chain described here comes from a study of blood T cell repertoires in COVID-19. In the study overall: Researchers got acute and convalescent COVID-19 samples from the United States, Italy and Spain.

V shed 11 bases and J shed 2 bases, with 15 bases lying between them. Germline V gene lookup returns CDR1 SEHNR and CDR2 FQNEAQ (reference sequence). This CDR3 spans 13 amino acids. Sequencing used immunoSEQ multiplex PCR; TCRdb keeps in-frame clones, though not all of them. The sample consists of 9,000 to 15,000 clones, roughly 87% of them appearing once. This clonotype originated in an elderly man with acute or convalescent COVID-19. The sample was peripheral blood. The rearrangement links TRBV7-9 to TRBJ2-5, with D unclear. The CDR3 reads CAATPLTQETQYF. CDR3 sequence (DNA): TGTGCCGCGACACCCTTAACTCAAGAGACCCAGTACTTC.